This T cell receptor beta chain appears in the sequencing data of a study of identifying expanded T cells in peripheral blood. Regarding the study as a whole: Clone count variance between approximately two-week samples rose with total template count.

With respect to this clone: Its antigen is still unknown.

The CDR3 runs to 15 residues. Germline-derived CDR1 and CDR2 are SGHNT and YYREEE (reference sequence). Losses at the gene ends were 0 bases for V and 5 bases for J; bases not matched to a gene: 5. Data came from immunoSEQ multiplex PCR; TCRdb stores just in-frame clones and leaves some out. The data show some 78,000 clones, over 80% seen once. The origin of this receptor is a person aged 18 to 70 in good health. The chain employs TRBV5-4 and TRBJ1-2; 9 nucleotides align to TRBD1. The sample taken for sequencing was blood. The CDR3 DNA sequence: TGTGCCAGCAGCTTGGCAGGGGGACAGGGTTATGGCTACACCTTC. Protein sequence: CASSLAGGQGYGYTF.